These 2 T cell receptor beta chains were sequenced from one sample in a study of blood T cell repertoires in COVID-19. Clones were sequenced by immunoSEQ multiplex PCR, and TCRdb holds only the in-frame ones, with some missing. The sample records about 190,000 clones, roughly 80% being singletons. The sample comprised peripheral blood. These receptors came from a man between 60 and 75 years old with acute or convalescent COVID-19.

The chain employs TRBV2 and TRBJ1-5; no firm D call. With 8 bases removed from V and 4 bases from J, the gap between germline ends came to 12 bases. The CDR3 is 13 amino acids. Germline CDR1 SNHLY, CDR2 FYNNEI. DNA for the CDR3: TGTGCCAGCTCATTGGAGGAGAATCAGCCCCAGCATTTT. Amino acid sequence: CASSLEENQPQHF.

The V gene is TRBV7-3, the J gene TRBJ2-3, with unresolved D. The CDR3 covers 13 residues. The germline V and J ends were trimmed by 3 bases and 0 bases, with 4 bases remaining between them. Germline V CDR1 and CDR2: SGHTA, FQGTGA. This chain's CDR3 is CASSLESTDTQYF. The CDR3 region has the DNA TGTGCCAGCAGCTTGGAGAGCACAGATACGCAGTATTTT.